A single sample is the source of the 18 T cell receptor beta chains below, sequenced in a study of beta chain features in type 1 diabetes. Expressed TCRB transcripts were sequenced because the isolated RNA had all been reverse transcribed beforehand. Some clones are missing from TCRdb's copy, which holds only in-frame ones; the method was immunoSEQ multiplex PCR. The table has 200,000 to 250,000 clones, under 13% seen once; the top ten hold 1% to 1.5%. The sequenced sample consisted of central memory CD4+ T cells from blood. Receptor source: a man aged 18 to 30 in good health.

This clone was observed at least ten times. This chain uses TRBV27 with TRBJ2-1, with D tentatively TRBD1 (5 bases). This CDR3 has 16 amino acids. Trimming removed 5 bases from V and 9 bases from J, with 23 bases in between. Germline V gene sequence: CDR1 MNHEY, CDR2 SMNVEV (reference sequence). CDR3 in amino acids: CASSPRIAIQGPEQFF. CDR3 nucleotides: TGTGCCAGCAGTCCTCGGATCGCAATTCAGGGTCCTGAGCAGTTCTTC.

CDR3 nucleotide sequence: TGTGCCAGCAGGGGGACTAGCGGGAGCGACTACGAGCAGTACTTC. It encodes CASRGTSGSDYEQYF. This chain joins TRBV6-6 and TRBJ2-7, with 14 bases lining up with TRBD2. The CDR3 is made up of 15 amino acids. Germline V gives CDR1 MNHNY, CDR2 SVGAGI (reference sequence). After removal of 6 bases from V and 3 bases from J, the junction contained 4 bases not matched to a gene.

This clone appeared a few times. V is TRBV29-1 and J is TRBJ2-3; 8 nucleotides agree with TRBD2. V shed 1 base and J 2 bases; nucleotides not matched to a gene: 20. The CDR3 runs to 20 residues. The germline gives CDR1 SQVTM, CDR2 ANQGSEA. The CDR3 nucleotides are TGCAGCGTTGAAGGGCTTCCTGTAAAAGCGGGAGCAACCCCCACAGATACGCAGTATTTT. This sequence encodes CSVEGLPVKAGATPTDTQYF.

This rearrangement joins TRBV28 to TRBJ1-2; tentative D call: TRBD1 (5 bases). Trimming cost V 3 bases and J 3 bases, with 11 bases left between them. This CDR3 region has 14 residues. From germline, CDR1 is MDHEN and CDR2 SYDVKM. The CDR3 region is CASSFNTGHYGYTF. The CDR3 DNA reads as TGTGCCAGCAGTTTTAACACGGGACACTATGGCTACACCTTC.

This clone has only a few counts. The chain combines TRBV7-3 with TRBJ2-1; D remains unclear. V was trimmed by 4 bases and J by 8 bases, leaving 12 bases between them. From germline, CDR1 is SGHTA and CDR2 FQGTGA. The CDR3 has 13 residues. CDR3 protein: CASSSSLLDEQFF. The CDR3, as DNA: TGTGCCAGCAGCTCCTCTCTCCTCGATGAGCAGTTCTTC.

This clone appeared a few times. This chain connects TRBV7-8 to TRBJ1-2; a possible D gene is TRBD1 (5 bases). CDR1 SGHVS and CDR2 FQNEAQ come from the germline V gene. V was shortened by 6 bases and J by 8 bases, with 19 bases between the two germline ends. The CDR3 runs to 14 residues. CDR3 sequence (DNA): TGTGCCAGCAGTTTTTTGACAGACCTCCGGGGCTACACCTTC. Translated, it gives CASSFLTDLRGYTF.

The genes are TRBV30 and TRBJ1-5; 9 nucleotides align to TRBD1. The CDR3 has 15 amino acids. Germline values: CDR1 GTSNPN, CDR2 SVGIG (reference sequence). The junction had 6 bases not matched to a gene; V was cut back by 0 bases and J by 6 bases. CDR3 nucleotides: TGTGCCTGGAGTGTCGGACAGGGGTTAGGTCAGCCCCAGCATTTT. It encodes CAWSVGQGLGQPQHF.

This clone was found once. The chain joins TRBV7-2 to TRBJ1-1; D is undetermined. Trimming removed 3 bases at V and 5 bases at J, with 10 bases between. Germline lookup yields CDR1 SGHTA and CDR2 FQGNSA. The CDR3 sequence is 13 residues long. As DNA, the CDR3 is TGTGCCAGCAGCTTTTCCGGACGAACTGAAGCTTTCTTT. It codes for CASSFSGRTEAFF.

The genes are TRBV7-6 and TRBJ2-5, with D tentatively TRBD2 (5 bases). CDR1 SGHVS and CDR2 FNYEAQ come from the germline V gene. V was cut by 5 bases and J by 4 bases, with 14 bases left in between. CDR3 length: 14 amino acids. CDR3 DNA sequence: TGTGCCAGCAGCGTAGTTTATGCGGGAGAGACCCAGTACTTC. It codes for CASSVVYAGETQYF.

This clone was seen at least ten times. The chain uses TRBV7-2 and TRBJ2-1, with a possible D match to TRBD1 (6 bases). V dropped 5 bases and J dropped 1 base, with 6 bases sitting between them. The CDR3 spans 13 residues. The germline gives CDR1 SGHTA, CDR2 FQGNSA. The CDR3, as DNA: TGTGCCAGCAGCGGACAGTCCTACAATGAGCAGTTCTTC. Protein: CASSGQSYNEQFF.

The rearrangement links TRBV15 to TRBJ1-5, with a possible D match to TRBD1 (5 bases). There are 16 residues in the CDR3. The germline V and J ends were trimmed by 4 bases and 1 base, with 14 bases remaining between them. CDR1 and CDR2 from the germline V gene are LNHNV and YYDKDF (reference sequence). The CDR3: CATSTGAIRSNQPQHF. The CDR3 nucleotides are TGTGCCACCAGCACCGGGGCCATAAGAAGCAATCAGCCCCAGCATTTT.

The gene calls are TRBV25-1 and TRBJ2-7; D remains unclear. V was shortened by 3 bases and J by 2 bases, with 8 bases between the two germline ends. Germline-derived CDR1 and CDR2 are MGHDK and SYGVNS. This CDR3 comprises 13 residues. CDR3 region: CASSDTPAYEQYF. The DNA for the CDR3 is TGTGCCAGCAGTGATACCCCGGCCTACGAGCAGTACTTC.

This clone was seen a handful of times. The V call is TRBV18, the J call TRBJ1-2; TRBD1 matches 8 bases. This CDR3 is 15 amino acids long. Germline CDR1 and CDR2: KGHSH and LQKENI. Trimming removed 3 bases from V and 7 bases from J; junction bases left unmatched: 10. The CDR3 spells CASSPPDRARSGYTF. The DNA for the CDR3 is TGTGCCAGCTCACCGCCGGACAGGGCCCGCTCTGGCTACACCTTC.

This chain connects TRBV9 to TRBJ2-2; 12 bases line up with TRBD2. CDR3 length equals 16 residues. CDR1 SGDLS and CDR2 YYNGEE come from the germline V gene. The junction had 9 bases not matched to a gene; V was cut back by 6 bases and J by 6 bases. For the CDR3, the DNA is TGTGCCAGCACCCCGAGACTAGCGGGAGTCGCCGGGGAGCTGTTTTTT. Translating gives CASTPRLAGVAGELFF.

This clone appeared a few times. This chain uses TRBV7-9 with TRBJ1-1; D is unresolved. The CDR3 totals 13 residues. Germline CDR1 and CDR2: SEHNR and FQNEAQ (reference sequence). V lost 6 bases to trimming and J lost 6 bases, with 14 bases between them. The CDR3 DNA reads TGTGCCAGCAGTTCGACCCGAACCTCTGAAGCTTTCTTT. Translation: CASSSTRTSEAFF.

This clone was detected only a few times. The chain links TRBV7-2 to TRBJ2-7; 9 bases line up with TRBD1. CDR1 and CDR2 from the germline V gene are SGHTA and FQGNSA. V trimming: 2 bases; J trimming: 5 bases; junction bases outside the gene matches: 7. This CDR3 region has 15 residues. As DNA, the CDR3 is TGTGCCAGCAGCTTAATTCGGGGACAGGGTAACGAGCAGTACTTC. Its translation is CASSLIRGQGNEQYF.

The chain carries TRBV4-3 and TRBJ1-1; D not resolved. CDR1 and CDR2 (germline): LGHNA, YSLEER. V was shortened by 0 bases and J by 9 bases, with 11 bases between the two germline ends. The CDR3 covers 13 residues. The CDR3 loop reads CASSQDPGWQAFF. The CDR3 nucleotides read TGCGCCAGCAGCCAAGACCCGGGGTGGCAAGCTTTCTTT.

The genes are TRBV4-3 and TRBJ1-2, with unresolved D. Germline V gene lookup returns CDR1 LGHNA and CDR2 YSLEER. V shed 4 bases and J shed 5 bases, with 8 bases lying between them. CDR3 length: 12 residues. DNA for the CDR3: TGCGCCAGCAGCCCCGACGGGTATGGCTACACCTTC. It yields the protein CASSPDGYGYTF.